These 10 T cell receptor beta chains were sequenced from one sample in a study. TCRdb used MiXCR to reprocess the 5' RACE reads, holding one entry per CDR3 protein. The sample includes about 46,000 distinct CDR3 sequences, 25% to 35% of them seen just once. The sequenced sample consisted of naive CD4+ T cells sorted from blood. Subset given: naive CD4+ T cells, CD4+CD45RA+CD25-. Receptors were obtained from a female donor with breast cancer.

The gene calls are TRBV7-8 and TRBJ2-2; TRBD2 matches 14 bases. The CDR3 totals 19 residues. The germline CDR1 and CDR2 sequences are SGHVS and FQNEAQ. Losses at the gene ends were 2 bases for V and 5 bases for J; bases not matched to a gene: 10. CDR3 amino acids: CASSLMSRTSGRSTGELFF. The CDR3 coding sequence is TGTGCCAGCAGCTTAATGAGTCGGACTAGCGGGAGGAGTACCGGGGAGCTGTTTTTT.

V gene TRBV20-1 combines with J gene TRBJ1-2; D perhaps matches TRBD1 (5 bases). With 4 bases removed from V and 8 bases from J, the gap between germline ends came to 29 bases. Germline V gives CDR1 DFQATT, CDR2 SNEGSKA (reference sequence). The CDR3 contains 17 residues. As DNA, the CDR3 is TGCAGTGCTACAGCATCAGGCGGGACGATCGTCACACAAGGCTACACCTTC. Translation: CSATASGGTIVTQGYTF.

This clonotype has more than one count but fewer than ten. V usage is TRBV4-2 and J usage is TRBJ1-5; TRBD1 matches 7 bases. CDR1 and CDR2 (germline): LGHNA, YNFKEQ. V was pared by 4 bases and J by 4 bases, with 13 bases of the junction left unmatched. This CDR3 has 17 amino acids. CDR3 sequence: CASSPREGTERNQPQHF. CDR3 sequence (DNA): TGTGCCAGCAGCCCGCGCGAAGGGACAGAGAGGAATCAGCCCCAGCATTTT.

To note about this clonotype: A much larger clone differs from this one at a single base, so this may be a read error. The chain uses TRBV20-1 and TRBJ1-6; 8 nucleotides match TRBD1. Germline CDR1 reads DFQATT; CDR2 reads SNEGSKA (reference sequence). This CDR3 region has 17 residues. Trimming took 0 bases from V and 7 from J; bases not matched to a gene: 11. The CDR3 here is CSARETGQGTGNSPLHF. DNA of the CDR3: TGCAGTGCTAGAGAAACAGGACAGGGCACTGGGAATTCACCCCTCCACTTT.

This clonotype was detected ten times or more. The chain combines TRBV20-1 with TRBJ1-1; D gene ambiguous. Between the trimmed V and J ends, which lost 4 bases and 10 bases, there was a span of 22 bases. There are 14 residues in the CDR3. In germline, CDR1 is DFQATT, CDR2 SNEGSKA (reference sequence). The CDR3 sequence: CSATQVLSALGAFF. For the CDR3, the DNA is TGCAGTGCTACCCAGGTACTCTCCGCTTTGGGAGCTTTCTTT.

This clonotype was picked up a small number of times. This CDR3 is CASSLQDTNYGYTF. DNA for the CDR3: TGTGCCAGCAGCCTACAGGATACTAACTATGGCTACACCTTC. The chain employs TRBV6-2 or TRBV6-3 and TRBJ1-2, with D possibly matching TRBD1 (5 bases). The CDR3 has 14 residues. Germline CDR1 is MNHEY and CDR2 is SVGEGT. Trimming stripped 6 bases from V and 0 bases from J, with 11 bases between.

The rearrangement links TRBV3-1 to TRBJ1-2; D gene unclear. V lost 1 base to trimming and J lost 2 bases, with 5 bases between them. Germline values: CDR1 LGHDT, CDR2 YNNKEL (reference sequence). This CDR3 has 13 residues. The CDR3 loop is CASSQAGNYGYTF. The DNA of the CDR3 is TGTGCCAGCAGCCAAGCGGGGAACTATGGCTACACCTTC.

The chain couples TRBV20-1 to TRBJ2-3; the D gene is possibly TRBD2 (7 bases). V dropped 4 bases and J dropped 4 bases, with 15 bases sitting between them. Germline loops: CDR1 DFQATT, CDR2 SNEGSKA (reference sequence). The CDR3 is 14 residues long. CDR3 sequence: CSAKGGAVPDTQYF. The CDR3 DNA reads TGCAGTGCTAAGGGGGGGGCCGTACCAGATACGCAGTATTTT.

The gene calls are TRBV28 and TRBJ2-1, with 7 bases lining up with TRBD1. CDR1 and CDR2 from the germline V gene are MDHEN and SYDVKM. Unmatched junction bases numbered 10, after V lost 6 bases and J lost 8 bases. The CDR3 is 14 residues long. The CDR3 DNA is TGTGCCAGCAGCAGAGACAGGGTTGTCTATGAGCAGTTCTTC. It translates to CASSRDRVVYEQFF.

The V call is TRBV20-1, the J call TRBJ1-4; D gene ambiguous. This CDR3 comprises 15 residues. Germline assignment: CDR1 DFQATT and CDR2 SNEGSKA (reference sequence). Trimming shortened V by 1 base and J by 3 bases, and 12 bases separated the two germline ends. The CDR3 DNA sequence: TGCAGTGCTAGAGTCCCACAACAGCCTAATGAAAAACTGTTTTTT. Residues: CSARVPQQPNEKLFF.